Presented here are 2 T cell receptor beta chains from one specimen sequenced in a study of T cell responses to AZD1222 COVID-19 vaccine. This table comes from immunoSEQ multiplex PCR, and its TCRdb copy is limited to in-frame clones, with some not included. The sample has about 150,000 clones; around 90% are singletons. The sequencing here drew on peripheral blood, taken on day 0 of AZD1222 vaccination. These receptor sequences come from an adult in good health.

This chain joins TRBV19 and TRBJ1-5; D is undetermined. There are 13 residues in the CDR3. The germline CDR1 and CDR2 sequences are LNHDA and SQIVND (reference sequence). V lost 4 bases and J 5 bases, leaving 9 bases between the germline ends. The CDR3 region is CASSSGYYQPQHF. For the CDR3, the DNA is TGTGCCAGTAGTAGTGGGTACTATCAGCCCCAGCATTTT.

The rearrangement uses TRBV19 and TRBJ1-1; no reliable D call. V was cut by 8 bases and J by 6 bases, with 13 bases left in between. The CDR3 spans 12 residues. Germline V gene data show CDR1 as LNHDA and CDR2 as SQIVND (reference sequence). CDR3 in DNA: TGTGCCAGTCTATCGGCATCTCCTGAAGCTTTCTTT. Its translation: CASLSASPEAFF.